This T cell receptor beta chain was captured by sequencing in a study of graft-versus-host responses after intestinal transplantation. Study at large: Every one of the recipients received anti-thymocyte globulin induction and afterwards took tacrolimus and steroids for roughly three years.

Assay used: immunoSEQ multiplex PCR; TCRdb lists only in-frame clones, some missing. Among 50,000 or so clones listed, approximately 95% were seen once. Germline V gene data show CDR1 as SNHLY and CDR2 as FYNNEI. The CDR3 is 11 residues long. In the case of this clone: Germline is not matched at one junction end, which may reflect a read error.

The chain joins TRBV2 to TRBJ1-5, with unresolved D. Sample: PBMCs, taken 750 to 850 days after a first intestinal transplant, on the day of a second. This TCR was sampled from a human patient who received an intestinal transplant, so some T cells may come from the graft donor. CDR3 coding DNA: TGTGCCGGCAGTGAAGGACAGCCCCAGCATTTT. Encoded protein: CAGSEGQPQHF.